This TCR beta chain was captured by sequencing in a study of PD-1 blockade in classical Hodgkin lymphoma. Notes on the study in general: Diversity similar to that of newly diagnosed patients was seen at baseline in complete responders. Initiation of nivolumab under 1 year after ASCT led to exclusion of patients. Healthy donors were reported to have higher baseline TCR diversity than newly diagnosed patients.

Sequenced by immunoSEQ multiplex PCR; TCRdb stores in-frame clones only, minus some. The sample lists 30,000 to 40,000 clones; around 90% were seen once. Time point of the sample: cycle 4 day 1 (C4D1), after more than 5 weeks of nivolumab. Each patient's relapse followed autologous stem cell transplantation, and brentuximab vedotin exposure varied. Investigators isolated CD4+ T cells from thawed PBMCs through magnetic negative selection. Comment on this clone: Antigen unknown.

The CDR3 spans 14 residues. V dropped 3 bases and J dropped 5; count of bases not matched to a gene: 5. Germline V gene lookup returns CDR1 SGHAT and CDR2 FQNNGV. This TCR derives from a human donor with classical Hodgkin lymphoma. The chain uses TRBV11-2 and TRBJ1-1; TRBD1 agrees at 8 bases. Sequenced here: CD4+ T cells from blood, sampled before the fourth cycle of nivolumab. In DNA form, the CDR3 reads TGTGCCAGCAGCTTTAGGACAGGGAGGACTGAAGCTTTCTTT. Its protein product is CASSFRTGRTEAFF.